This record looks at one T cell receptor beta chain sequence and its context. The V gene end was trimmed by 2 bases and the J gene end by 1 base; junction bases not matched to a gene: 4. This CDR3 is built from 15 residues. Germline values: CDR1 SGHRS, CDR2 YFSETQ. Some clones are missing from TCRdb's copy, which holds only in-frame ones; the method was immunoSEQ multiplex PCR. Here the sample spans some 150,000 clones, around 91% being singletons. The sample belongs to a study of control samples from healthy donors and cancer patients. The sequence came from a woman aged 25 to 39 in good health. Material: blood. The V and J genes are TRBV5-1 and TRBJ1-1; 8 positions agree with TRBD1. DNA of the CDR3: TGCGCCAGCAGCTTAGACAGGGGCAGGAACACTGAAGCTTTCTTT. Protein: CASSLDRGRNTEAFF.